This is a list of T cell receptor beta chains from one sample in a study of T cells after yellow fever vaccination. Each CDR3 protein is one row after TCRdb ran MiXCR on the 5' RACE reads. The sample yields 610,000 or so distinct CDR3 sequences, more than 9% seen once. This specimen consisted of PBMCs, obtained on the day of the yellow fever booster vaccination. The receptors here all came from a man in his thirties or forties who received the YFV17D yellow fever vaccine. CDR3s include the opening cysteine and the closing phenylalanine or tryptophan. The order of the fields is V gene, J gene, D gene, clone size, CDR3 protein, CDR3 DNA. D genes are given only for firm matches. Size values are once, few and many counts, or a class for expanded clones, and some rows have none.

v_gene: TRBV20-1; j_gene: TRBJ2-5; d_gene: -; abundance: few; CDR3aa: CSARGNQETQYF; CDR3nt: TGCAGTGCTAGAGGAAACCAAGAGACCCAGTACTTC
v_gene: TRBV7-2; j_gene: TRBJ2-7; d_gene: -; abundance: few; CDR3aa: CASSSPFGQYF; CDR3nt: TGTGCCAGCAGCTCCCCTTTTGGGCAGTACTTC
v_gene: TRBV12-3/TRBV12-4; j_gene: TRBJ2-3; d_gene: -; abundance: -; CDR3aa: CASRPPTSRGTDTQYF; CDR3nt: TGTGCCAGCAGGCCTCCTACTTCGAGGGGCACAGATACGCAGTATTTT
v_gene: TRBV12-3/TRBV12-4; j_gene: TRBJ1-3; d_gene: TRBD1; abundance: few; CDR3aa: CASSVGQSGNTIYF; CDR3nt: TGTGCCAGCAGCGTGGGACAGTCTGGAAACACCATATATTTT
v_gene: TRBV20-1; j_gene: TRBJ2-3; d_gene: -; abundance: few; CDR3aa: CSARVEGTDTQYF; CDR3nt: TGCAGTGCTAGAGTGGAAGGCACAGATACGCAGTATTTT
v_gene: TRBV18; j_gene: TRBJ2-7; d_gene: -; abundance: -; CDR3aa: CASSKGVSYEQYF; CDR3nt: TGTGCCAGCTCAAAAGGGGTCTCCTACGAGCAGTACTTC
v_gene: TRBV20-1; j_gene: TRBJ2-4; d_gene: -; abundance: -; CDR3aa: CSAFGLAKNIQYF; CDR3nt: TGCAGTGCTTTTGGATTAGCCAAAAACATTCAGTACTTC
v_gene: TRBV20-1; j_gene: TRBJ2-3; d_gene: TRBD2; abundance: few; CDR3aa: CSARAISGRGDTQYF; CDR3nt: TGCAGTGCTAGAGCGATTAGCGGGAGAGGAGATACGCAGTATTTT
v_gene: TRBV5-1; j_gene: TRBJ2-5; d_gene: -; abundance: -; CDR3aa: CASSLPAGDQETQYF; CDR3nt: TGCGCCAGCAGCTTGCCCGCAGGGGACCAAGAGACCCAGTACTTC
v_gene: TRBV29-1; j_gene: TRBJ2-3; d_gene: -; abundance: few; CDR3aa: CSVAGGGDTQYF; CDR3nt: TGCAGCGTTGCAGGGGGAGGGGATACGCAGTATTTT
v_gene: TRBV29-1; j_gene: TRBJ2-3; d_gene: TRBD2; abundance: -; CDR3aa: CSAGLGGGTDTQYF; CDR3nt: TGCAGCGCTGGTTTGGGGGGGGGCACAGATACGCAGTATTTT
v_gene: TRBV29-1; j_gene: TRBJ1-1; d_gene: TRBD1; abundance: many; CDR3aa: CSVSRGTGTVEAFF; CDR3nt: TGCAGCGTTTCTAGGGGGACAGGGACCGTGGAGGCTTTCTTT
v_gene: TRBV7-6; j_gene: TRBJ2-7; d_gene: -; abundance: few; CDR3aa: CASSRRQTPYEQYF; CDR3nt: TGTGCCAGCAGCCGCCGACAGACACCCTACGAGCAGTACTTC
v_gene: TRBV6-1; j_gene: TRBJ2-4; d_gene: -; abundance: -; CDR3aa: CASSERRGDIQYF; CDR3nt: TGTGCCAGCAGTGAACGAAGGGGGGACATTCAGTACTTC
v_gene: TRBV12-3/TRBV12-4; j_gene: TRBJ2-2; d_gene: -; abundance: few; CDR3aa: CASSLVSPLNTGELFF; CDR3nt: TGTGCCAGCAGTTTGGTTTCCCCATTGAACACCGGGGAGCTGTTTTTT
v_gene: TRBV28; j_gene: TRBJ2-7; d_gene: TRBD2; abundance: few; CDR3aa: CASSGTSGSYRPYEQYF; CDR3nt: TGTGCCAGCAGCGGGACTAGCGGGAGTTATCGTCCCTACGAGCAGTACTTC
v_gene: TRBV12-3/TRBV12-4; j_gene: TRBJ2-1; d_gene: -; abundance: -; CDR3aa: CASSLYRAGDEQFF; CDR3nt: TGTGCCAGCAGTTTATACAGGGCCGGGGATGAGCAGTTCTTC
v_gene: TRBV5-5; j_gene: TRBJ2-7; d_gene: -; abundance: few; CDR3aa: CASTGRGSYEQYF; CDR3nt: TGTGCCAGCACCGGCCGGGGGAGCTACGAGCAGTACTTC
v_gene: TRBV11-2; j_gene: TRBJ1-1; d_gene: TRBD1; abundance: few; CDR3aa: CASSLNRGRVGWFF; CDR3nt: TGTGCCAGCAGCTTAAACAGGGGGCGAGTGGGTTGGTTCTTT
v_gene: TRBV29-1; j_gene: TRBJ2-3; d_gene: TRBD2; abundance: few; CDR3aa: CSAVGLVFIRDTQYF; CDR3nt: TGCAGCGCCGTGGGACTAGTTTTTATTAGGGATACGCAGTATTTT
v_gene: TRBV14; j_gene: TRBJ2-1; d_gene: TRBD1; abundance: -; CDR3aa: CASSQLRTGGINEQFF; CDR3nt: TGTGCCAGCAGCCAACTCCGGACAGGGGGCATCAATGAGCAGTTCTTC
v_gene: TRBV6-5; j_gene: TRBJ2-7; d_gene: TRBD1; abundance: few; CDR3aa: CASSYAPGQGEARVYEQYF; CDR3nt: TGTGCCAGCAGTTACGCCCCGGGACAGGGGGAGGCTCGGGTCTACGAGCAGTACTTC
v_gene: TRBV19; j_gene: TRBJ2-3; d_gene: -; abundance: -; CDR3aa: CASTPGGQIRTDTQYF; CDR3nt: TGTGCCAGTACCCCGGGGGGACAGATTCGCACAGATACGCAGTATTTT
v_gene: TRBV6-5; j_gene: TRBJ2-1; d_gene: -; abundance: few; CDR3aa: CASSYSKAGYEQFF; CDR3nt: TGTGCCAGCAGTTACTCGAAGGCAGGATATGAGCAGTTCTTC
v_gene: TRBV20-1; j_gene: TRBJ1-6; d_gene: -; abundance: many; CDR3aa: CSALDEPGSPLHF; CDR3nt: TGCAGTGCCCTGGACGAACCAGGTTCACCCCTCCACTTT
v_gene: TRBV7-9; j_gene: TRBJ2-1; d_gene: -; abundance: few; CDR3aa: CASSLAESGSSYNEQFF; CDR3nt: TGTGCCAGCAGCTTAGCTGAGAGCGGAAGCTCCTACAATGAGCAGTTCTTC
v_gene: TRBV7-9; j_gene: TRBJ1-2; d_gene: -; abundance: few; CDR3aa: CASSLGGPDRAYGYTF; CDR3nt: TGTGCCAGCAGCTTAGGAGGTCCGGACAGAGCCTATGGCTACACCTTC
v_gene: TRBV28; j_gene: TRBJ2-7; d_gene: -; abundance: -; CDR3aa: CASSSHGYPYEQYF; CDR3nt: TGTGCCAGCAGTTCCCACGGGTACCCCTACGAGCAGTACTTC
v_gene: TRBV2; j_gene: TRBJ1-3; d_gene: -; abundance: few; CDR3aa: CASQLGASGNTIYF; CDR3nt: TGTGCCAGCCAACTCGGGGCCTCTGGAAACACCATATATTTT
v_gene: TRBV5-1; j_gene: TRBJ2-1; d_gene: -; abundance: few; CDR3aa: CASSSGENEQFF; CDR3nt: TGCGCCAGCAGCTCAGGAGAGAATGAGCAGTTCTTC
v_gene: TRBV6-5; j_gene: TRBJ2-1; d_gene: -; abundance: -; CDR3aa: CASSYWGGEQFF; CDR3nt: TGTGCCAGCAGTTATTGGGGTGGGGAGCAGTTCTTC
v_gene: TRBV18; j_gene: TRBJ2-7; d_gene: TRBD1; abundance: few; CDR3aa: CASSPRQGGQGDEQYF; CDR3nt: TGTGCCAGCTCACCTCGACAGGGAGGACAGGGCGATGAGCAGTACTTC
v_gene: TRBV11-2; j_gene: TRBJ2-7; d_gene: TRBD2; abundance: few; CDR3aa: CASSDREGVAGGSYEQYF; CDR3nt: TGTGCCAGCAGCGACCGGGAGGGAGTGGCGGGAGGAAGTTACGAGCAGTACTTC
v_gene: TRBV20-1; j_gene: TRBJ1-5; d_gene: -; abundance: many; CDR3aa: CSATQGWRVNQPQHF; CDR3nt: TGCAGTGCTACCCAGGGGTGGAGGGTCAATCAGCCCCAGCATTTT
v_gene: TRBV10-3; j_gene: TRBJ1-1; d_gene: -; abundance: many; CDR3aa: CAISESRGDTEAFF; CDR3nt: TGTGCCATCAGTGAGTCGAGAGGGGACACTGAAGCTTTCTTT
v_gene: TRBV7-7; j_gene: TRBJ2-5; d_gene: TRBD2; abundance: few; CDR3aa: CASSFFPRSSGRVVETQYF; CDR3nt: TGTGCCAGCAGCTTTTTCCCCCGGTCTAGCGGTCGTGTGGTGGAGACCCAGTACTTC
v_gene: TRBV20-1; j_gene: TRBJ1-2; d_gene: -; abundance: few; CDR3aa: CSARKTAIKANYGYTF; CDR3nt: TGCAGTGCTAGAAAGACAGCAATTAAAGCTAACTATGGCTACACCTTC
v_gene: TRBV25-1; j_gene: TRBJ1-5; d_gene: -; abundance: -; CDR3aa: CASSEGWGPQHF; CDR3nt: TGTGCCAGCAGTGAAGGTTGGGGGCCCCAGCATTTT
v_gene: TRBV5-4; j_gene: TRBJ2-5; d_gene: -; abundance: -; CDR3aa: CASSLGANQETQYF; CDR3nt: TGTGCCAGCAGCTTGGGGGCAAACCAAGAGACCCAGTACTTC
v_gene: TRBV6-2/TRBV6-3; j_gene: TRBJ2-3; d_gene: -; abundance: -; CDR3aa: CASSYSGTDTDTQYF; CDR3nt: TGTGCCAGCAGTTACAGTGGGACGGACACAGATACGCAGTATTTT
v_gene: TRBV12-3/TRBV12-4; j_gene: TRBJ1-1; d_gene: -; abundance: many; CDR3aa: CASSPLEPFEAFF; CDR3nt: TGTGCCAGCAGCCCCCTCGAGCCGTTTGAAGCTTTCTTT
v_gene: TRBV7-9; j_gene: TRBJ2-3; d_gene: -; abundance: -; CDR3aa: CASSTTMTPYQYF; CDR3nt: TGTGCCAGCAGCACTACGATGACGCCTTACCAGTATTTT
v_gene: TRBV5-6; j_gene: TRBJ2-2; d_gene: TRBD2; abundance: many; CDR3aa: CASSLFGLAGDARELFF; CDR3nt: TGTGCCAGCAGCTTGTTCGGACTAGCGGGAGATGCGCGGGAGCTGTTTTTT
v_gene: TRBV29-1; j_gene: TRBJ2-1; d_gene: -; abundance: few; CDR3aa: CSVDFGTSSLF; CDR3nt: TGCAGCGTTGACTTTGGGACCTCGTCGCTCTTC
v_gene: TRBV7-9; j_gene: TRBJ1-1; d_gene: -; abundance: many; CDR3aa: CASSLAGYVETEAFF; CDR3nt: TGTGCCAGCAGCTTAGCGGGTTATGTGGAGACTGAAGCTTTCTTT
v_gene: TRBV18; j_gene: TRBJ2-5; d_gene: -; abundance: -; CDR3aa: CASSPTTAEETQYF; CDR3nt: TGTGCCAGCTCACCGACGACAGCTGAAGAGACCCAGTACTTC
v_gene: TRBV4-3; j_gene: TRBJ2-3; d_gene: -; abundance: many; CDR3aa: CASSQRLPGADTQYF; CDR3nt: TGCGCCAGCAGCCAACGACTCCCGGGGGCAGATACGCAGTATTTT
v_gene: TRBV14; j_gene: TRBJ2-3; d_gene: -; abundance: -; CDR3aa: CASSQDRAGFRTDTQYF; CDR3nt: TGTGCCAGCAGCCAAGATCGGGCGGGATTTCGCACAGATACGCAGTATTTT
v_gene: TRBV10-3; j_gene: TRBJ2-7; d_gene: -; abundance: -; CDR3aa: CAISVRRDSLSYEQYF; CDR3nt: TGTGCCATCAGTGTGCGCCGGGACTCTCTTTCCTACGAGCAGTACTTC
v_gene: TRBV7-2; j_gene: TRBJ2-7; d_gene: TRBD2; abundance: -; CDR3aa: CASSLPELAGAYEQYF; CDR3nt: TGTGCCAGCAGCTTACCCGAACTAGCGGGAGCCTACGAGCAGTACTTC
v_gene: TRBV29-1; j_gene: TRBJ2-1; d_gene: TRBD2; abundance: few; CDR3aa: CSVAGGSYNEQFF; CDR3nt: TGCAGCGTGGCGGGAGGCTCCTACAATGAGCAGTTCTTC